These 24 T cell receptor beta chains originate from one sample sequenced in a study of CD8+ T cells in alopecia areata (dated by TCRdb to the late 2010s). The time point label, as the study defines it: more than three weeks on oral tofacitinib. Taken with the paper, the label for treatment or condition translates to: oral pan-JAK inhibitor, 5-10 mg twice daily. Libraries came from the immunoSEQ multiplex PCR assay. RNA was extracted from all samples and reverse transcribed into cDNA, which served as template for TCR sequencing. TCRdb mirrors the immuneACCESS table, restricted to in-frame sequences. Some clones are absent from its copies; in checked studies, under half trace to an unresolved V gene, and the reason for the others is unknown. The sample table contains some 130,000 clones; only one count was recorded for around 50% of them. The ten largest clones take up around 15% of the sample. Sequenced material: CD8+ T cells sorted from blood, taken at week 4, from a patient treated with tofacitinib. These receptors all come from a human donor with alopecia areata.

The chain's CDR3 is CSVEDGTQDGYTF. CDR3 nucleotides: TGCAGCGTTGAGGACGGGACACAGGATGGCTACACCTTC. The V call is TRBV29-1, the J call TRBJ1-2; D is perhaps TRBD1 (6 bases). Germline V gene sequence: CDR1 SQVTM, CDR2 ANQGSEA. Trimming pared 3 bases from V and 6 bases from J, leaving 14 bases between. The CDR3 totals 13 residues.

The chain links TRBV7-8 to TRBJ2-7; perhaps D is TRBD1 or TRBD2 (6 bases each). Germline V lookup: CDR1 SGHVS, CDR2 FQNEAQ. Trimming took off 4 bases at V and 5 bases at J, with 12 bases between the two ends. The CDR3 length is 13 residues. The CDR3 sequence: CASSYGGEDEQYF. DNA for the CDR3: TGTGCCAGCAGCTACGGGGGCGAAGACGAGCAGTACTTC.

The CDR3 is CASSLIQGYEQYF. In nucleotides, the CDR3 is TGTGCCAGCAGCTTGATACAGGGCTACGAGCAGTACTTC. The gene calls are TRBV5-6 and TRBJ2-7, with D tentatively TRBD1 (6 bases). The CDR3 spans 13 residues. CDR1 SGHDT and CDR2 YYEEEE come from the germline V gene. Deletions cut 1 base from V and 3 bases from J, with 8 bases between.

The CDR3 DNA is TGTGCCACCAGCCTCTGGAGGGACAGGGGTCATCAGCCCCAGCATTTT. As protein: CATSLWRDRGHQPQHF. The chain links TRBV15 to TRBJ1-5; 10 bases are shared with TRBD1. J was trimmed by 5 bases and V by 5 bases; bases with no gene match: 9. The CDR3 loop spans 16 amino acids. Per germline, CDR1 LNHNV and CDR2 YYDKDF (reference sequence).

This clone was recorded a few times. The same CDR3 is also encoded by other DNA sequences in this sample. This rearrangement joins TRBV30 to TRBJ2-5; D not certain. V was trimmed by 0 bases and J by 5 bases, leaving 4 bases between them. Germline V gives CDR1 GTSNPN, CDR2 SVGIG (reference sequence). This CDR3 comprises 11 residues. This chain's CDR3 is CAWSVSETQYF. The DNA for the CDR3 is TGTGCCTGGAGTGTTAGTGAGACCCAGTACTTC.

The chain recombines TRBV27 with TRBJ2-1; a weak D match, TRBD2 (6 bases). CDR1 is MNHEY, CDR2 SMNVEV, per germline (reference sequence). The CDR3 runs 14 residues. Trimming cost V 3 bases and J 7 bases, with 13 bases left between them. The DNA of the CDR3 is TGTGCCAGCAGTTTGCGGGGCCCGTGGAATGAGCAGTTCTTC. Translation: CASSLRGPWNEQFF.

This clone was seen ten or more times. The chain recombines TRBV14 with TRBJ2-7, with unresolved D. Trimming cost V 4 bases and J 3 bases, with 7 bases left between them. Germline CDR1 reads SGHDN; CDR2 reads FVKESK. The CDR3 spans 12 residues. The CDR3 DNA reads TGTGCCAGCAGCCCTGGCTACTACGAGCAGTACTTC. Translated, it gives CASSPGYYEQYF.

This clone was detected only a few times. The CDR3 spells CASGGTISYEQYF. In DNA, the CDR3 is TGTGCTAGTGGGGGGACTATCTCCTACGAGCAGTACTTC. The chain has TRBV12-5 and TRBJ2-7; the match to TRBD2 covers 7 bases. Germline V gene lookup returns CDR1 LGHNT and CDR2 FRNRAP. This CDR3 contains 13 residues. V dropped 6 bases and J dropped 0; count of bases not matched to a gene: 2.

This clone has more than one count but fewer than ten. The rearrangement uses TRBV13 and TRBJ2-7; D unresolved. The germline V gene encodes CDR1 PRHDT and CDR2 FYEKMQ (reference sequence). Trimming pared 0 bases from V and 3 bases from J, leaving 3 bases between. The CDR3 extends over 12 amino acids. Written as DNA, the CDR3 is TGTGCCAGCAGCTTAGGCCGCTACGAGCAGTACTTC. It is translated as CASSLGRYEQYF.

This clone appeared a single time. The chain couples TRBV29-1 to TRBJ2-7, with D perhaps being TRBD1 or TRBD2 (5 bases each). Trimming removed 4 bases at V and 0 bases at J, with 13 bases between. This CDR3 region has 14 residues. CDR1 and CDR2 from the germline V gene are SQVTM and ANQGSEA. CDR3 protein: CSVAGTPDSYEQYF. CDR3 DNA sequence: TGCAGCGTTGCCGGGACGCCCGACTCCTACGAGCAGTACTTC.

The chain couples TRBV9 to TRBJ2-3, with D perhaps being TRBD1 or TRBD2 (6 bases each). The germline V gene has CDR1 SGDLS and CDR2 YYNGEE. Trimming cost V 7 bases and J 4 bases, with 16 bases left between them. The CDR3 is 14 amino acids. The CDR3 region has the DNA TGTGCCAGCTCAAGAGGGGGAGGCCCAGATACGCAGTATTTT. Encoded protein: CASSRGGGPDTQYF.

The chain uses TRBV27 and TRBJ1-2, with TRBD1 identical over 7 bases. Per germline, CDR1 MNHEY and CDR2 SMNVEV (reference sequence). Trimming removed 4 bases from V and 8 bases from J; junction bases left unmatched: 4. The CDR3 spans 12 residues. CDR3 nucleotide sequence: TGTGCCAGCAGTTCGGAGACAGGGGGCTACACCTTC. It codes for CASSSETGGYTF.

The chain combines TRBV5-1 with TRBJ1-1; no definite D call. CDR3 length: 15 amino acids. CDR1 and CDR2 from the germline V gene are SGHRS and YFSETQ. With 0 bases removed from V and 0 bases from J, the gap between germline ends came to 9 bases. CDR3 in amino acids: CASSLEVSLNTEAFF. For the CDR3, the DNA is TGCGCCAGCAGCTTGGAGGTCTCATTGAACACTGAAGCTTTCTTT.

The chain employs TRBV7-9 and TRBJ1-4; a weak D match, TRBD1 (5 bases). Per the germline V gene, CDR1 is SEHNR and CDR2 is FQNEAQ (reference sequence). Trimming removed 7 bases at V and 8 bases at J, with 11 bases between. The CDR3 is 12 amino acids. The CDR3 DNA follows: TGTGCCAGCACCGTCGAGGGGGAAAAACTGTTTTTT. As protein: CASTVEGEKLFF.

The chain has TRBV11-2 and TRBJ1-6, with a weak D call TRBD1 (5 bases). The CDR3 is 17 amino acids. Germline V gives CDR1 SGHAT, CDR2 FQNNGV. V gave up 5 bases and J gave up 0 bases, with 14 bases separating them. The CDR3 DNA sequence: TGTGCCAGCAGCCTAGTGGGACGGGGCTCCTATAATTCACCCCTCCACTTT. Translating gives CASSLVGRGSYNSPLHF.

The genes are TRBV29-1 and TRBJ1-4; 7 nucleotides match TRBD1. The junction had 8 bases not matched to a gene; V was cut back by 5 bases and J by 8 bases. This CDR3 is 13 amino acids long. Germline CDR1 reads SQVTM; CDR2 reads ANQGSEA. The CDR3 DNA sequence: TGCAGCGTTCTTACAGGGGAGCGGGAAAAACTGTTTTTT. Its translation is CSVLTGEREKLFF. Full variable domain (remainder filled in from reference TRBV29-1 and TRBJ1-4): SAVISQKPSRDICQRGTSLTIQCQVDSQVTMMFWYRQQPGQSLTLIATANQGSEATYESGFVIDKFPISRPNLTFSTLTVSNMSPEDSSIYLCSVLTGEREKLFFGSGTQLSVL.

This chain joins TRBV7-9 and TRBJ1-3, with D possibly being TRBD1 (5 bases). The CDR3 extends over 14 amino acids. Trimming pared 3 bases from V and 4 bases from J, leaving 10 bases between. Germline V gene lookup returns CDR1 SEHNR and CDR2 FQNEAQ (reference sequence). In DNA, the CDR3 is TGTGCCAGCAGCTTCGGGGCATCGGGAAACACCATATATTTT. It codes for CASSFGASGNTIYF.

The chain carries TRBV27 and TRBJ1-5; D is possibly TRBD1 (6 bases). Between the trimmed V and J ends, which lost 5 bases and 7 bases, there was a span of 9 bases. The CDR3 length is 12 residues. Germline CDR1 is MNHEY and CDR2 is SMNVEV (reference sequence). The CDR3 loop reads CASSEGGQPQHF. The CDR3 DNA follows: TGTGCCAGCAGTGAAGGGGGGCAGCCCCAGCATTTT.

V and J are TRBV7-8 and TRBJ2-7, with D unresolved. This CDR3 spans 13 amino acids. Germline V gives CDR1 SGHVS, CDR2 FQNEAQ. V was trimmed by 4 bases and J by 0 bases, leaving 7 bases between them. The CDR3 DNA reads as TGTGCCAGCAGCTCAGCCCTCTCCTACGAGCAGTACTTC. This encodes CASSSALSYEQYF.

The V and J genes are TRBV10-3 and TRBJ1-1; D not certain. The CDR3 length is 14 residues. Looked up from germline, CDR1 is ENHRY and CDR2 is SYGVKD. Trimming removed 0 bases from V and 2 bases from J, with 7 bases in between. CDR3 loop: CAISESVGNTEAFF. The CDR3 DNA sequence: TGTGCCATCAGTGAGTCCGTGGGAAACACTGAAGCTTTCTTT.

This chain joins TRBV6-6 and TRBJ1-5; D remains ambiguous. Germline assignment: CDR1 MNHNY and CDR2 SVGAGI (reference sequence). V dropped 5 bases and J dropped 0 bases, with 11 bases sitting between them. The CDR3 spans 15 residues. As DNA, the CDR3 is TGTGCCAGCAGTGCCTCAGAGTATAGCAATCAGCCCCAGCATTTT. The encoded protein is CASSASEYSNQPQHF.

This clone was picked up a small number of times. V and J are TRBV7-9 and TRBJ2-3; D remains ambiguous. The CDR3 is made up of 12 amino acids. Per the germline V gene, CDR1 is SEHNR and CDR2 is FQNEAQ (reference sequence). V was clipped by 6 bases and J by 5 bases, with 9 bases between them. DNA of the CDR3: TGTGCCAGCAGTTTTGTGGGAGATACGCAGTATTTT. Its protein is CASSFVGDTQYF. Full variable domain (rest looked up from reference TRBV7-9 and TRBJ2-3): DTGVSQNPRHKITKRGQNVTFRCDPISEHNRLYWYRQTLGQGPEFLTYFQNEAQLEKSRLLSDRFSAERPKGSFSTLEIQRTEQGDSAMYLCASSFVGDTQYFGPGTRLTVL.

This clone appeared a few times. The V call is TRBV5-4, the J call TRBJ2-3; TRBD1 matches at 7 bases. This CDR3 has 17 residues. The trim removed 0 bases at V and 2 bases at J, leaving 9 bases unmatched. Per the germline V gene, CDR1 is SGHNT and CDR2 is YYREEE (reference sequence). The CDR3 nucleotides read TGTGCCAGCAGCTTGGGGATCGGGACAGATCCCACAGATACGCAGTATTTT. It yields the protein CASSLGIGTDPTDTQYF.

The rearrangement uses TRBV9 and TRBJ1-5, with TRBD1 identical over 7 bases. Germline V CDR1 and CDR2: SGDLS, YYNGEE. The V gene end was trimmed by 0 bases and the J gene end by 6 bases; junction bases not matched to a gene: 3. The CDR3 is 14 amino acids. CDR3 residues: CASSVGQGGQPQHF. As DNA, the CDR3 is TGTGCCAGCAGCGTAGGGCAGGGGGGTCAGCCCCAGCATTTT.